Following are 14 T cell receptor beta chains from one sample sequenced in a study of type 1 and type 2 diabetes patients. PCR was run on genomic DNA. Multiplex PCR with 30 forward and 13 reverse primers amplified the TCR beta CDR3. One entry per CDR3 protein results from TCRdb running MiXCR on the multiplex PCR reads. This table holds 250,000 to 300,000 distinct CDR3 sequences, more than 40% found once. The sequenced sample consisted of peripheral blood mononuclear cells (PBMCs). The receptors come from a young man with type 2 diabetes.

Regarding this clonotype: Compared with germline, one end of the junction differs, possibly owing to a read error. The CDR3 region has the DNA TGTGCTAGTAGTTTACCGACAGGGATGAACACTGAAGCTTCCTTT. Residues: CASSLPTGMNTEASF. V usage is TRBV19 and J usage is TRBJ1-1; 7 bases are shared with TRBD1. The CDR3 length is 15 residues. Germline CDR1 reads LNHDA; CDR2 reads SQIVND (reference sequence).

The V and J genes are TRBV29-1 and TRBJ2-7; D is possibly TRBD2 (5 bases). V was shortened by 6 bases and J by 5 bases, with 11 bases between the two germline ends. The CDR3 has 11 amino acids. The germline CDR1 and CDR2 sequences are SQVTM and ANQGSEA. The CDR3 here is CSVGGINEQYF. DNA for the CDR3: TGCAGCGTCGGAGGAATCAACGAGCAGTACTTC.

In regard to this clonotype: As the CDR3 is not closed by the conserved phenylalanine or tryptophan, this likely results from a read error. The gene calls are TRBV2 and TRBJ1-5; D remains unclear. Looked up from germline, CDR1 is SNHLY and CDR2 is FYNNEI. Trimming pared 6 bases from V and 0 bases from J, leaving 3 bases between. CDR3 size: 12 residues. The CDR3, as DNA: TGTGCCAGCAGGGGTAGCAATCAGCCCCAGCATTTA. Amino acid sequence: CASRGSNQPQHL.

This clonotype was detected only a few times. V gene TRBV7-8 combines with J gene TRBJ1-1; 10 positions match TRBD1. This CDR3 spans 15 amino acids. CDR1 is SGHVS and CDR2 is FQNEAQ in the germline V gene. With 4 bases clipped from V and 4 bases from J, the junction kept 6 bases outside the gene matches. CDR3 DNA: TGTGCCAGCAGCTCGGGACAGGGGAAAGTCACTGAAGCTTTCTTT. Translation: CASSSGQGKVTEAFF.

This chain joins TRBV12-3 or TRBV12-4 and TRBJ1-6; D is perhaps TRBD1 (5 bases). The CDR3 runs to 12 residues. Trimming stripped 9 bases from V and 9 bases from J, with 12 bases between. CDR3 nucleotides: TGTGCCAGTTGTACGGGGGGTTCACCCCTCCACTTT. Its protein is CASCTGGSPLHF.

This chain joins TRBV19 and TRBJ1-3; D is unclear. CDR1 and CDR2 from the germline V gene are LNHDA and SQIVND (reference sequence). The CDR3 has 14 residues. V dropped 6 bases and J dropped 3 bases, with 12 bases sitting between them. In nucleotides, the CDR3 is TGTGCCAGTAGATCTGGAGGCGGTGGAAACACCATATATTTT. It translates to CASRSGGGGNTIYF.

The V gene is TRBV14, the J gene TRBJ2-1; TRBD2 agrees at 12 bases. J lost 4 bases, V lost 1 base, and 14 bases had no gene match. Germline V gene data show CDR1 as SGHDN and CDR2 as FVKESK. CDR3 length: 20 amino acids. CDR3 DNA sequence: TGTGCCAGCAGCCAAGGATCTGCGACTAGCGGGAGACTCCCGTACAATGAGCAGTTCTTC. This gives the protein CASSQGSATSGRLPYNEQFF.

V is TRBV6-5 and J is TRBJ2-7; D perhaps matches TRBD2 (7 bases). The CDR3 length is 15 residues. Germline V gene lookup returns CDR1 MNHEY and CDR2 SVGAGI. Trimming took off 2 bases at V and 5 bases at J, with 16 bases between the two ends. CDR3 loop: CASSYGGGSINEQYF. Here the CDR3 DNA reads TGTGCCAGCAGTTACGGGGGCGGGAGTATCAACGAGCAGTACTTC.

The V call is TRBV7-8, the J call TRBJ1-1; D call uncertain. Trimming took 2 bases from V and 3 from J, leaving 7 bases between them. The CDR3 consists of 13 residues. Germline CDR1 reads SGHVS; CDR2 reads FQNEAQ. The CDR3 coding sequence is TGTGCCAGCAGCTTAAGGGTTGACACTGAAGCTTTCTTT. Its protein product is CASSLRVDTEAFF.

This clonotype was found a few times. The V and J genes are TRBV27 and TRBJ1-2; 9 bases align to TRBD1. V lost 2 bases and J lost 4; bases outside the gene matches: 11. From germline, CDR1 is MNHEY and CDR2 SMNVEV (reference sequence). The CDR3 is 17 residues long. The CDR3 region has the DNA TGTGCCAGCAGTTTAGGCCGGACAGGGGATTACTTCTATGGCTACACCTTC. Protein product: CASSLGRTGDYFYGYTF.

The rearrangement joins TRBV19 to TRBJ2-5; D tentatively reads TRBD1 or TRBD2 (6 bases each). Germline lookup yields CDR1 LNHDA and CDR2 SQIVND (reference sequence). CDR3 length: 13 residues. Trimming shortened V by 5 bases and J by 7 bases, and 14 bases separated the two germline ends. The CDR3 spells CASSPEGGGTQYF. The CDR3 DNA is TGTGCCAGTAGTCCCGAGGGGGGAGGGACCCAGTACTTC. The full variable domain, with the rest looked up from reference TRBV19 and TRBJ2-5, is DGGITQSPKYLFRKEGQNVTLSCEQNLNHDAMYWYRQDPGQGLRLIYYSQIVNDFQKGDIAEGYSVSREKKESFPLTVTSAQKNPTAFYLCASSPEGGGTQYFGPGTRLLVL.

About this clonotype: At one of its ends the junction is not consistent with the germline gene, which may arise from a read error. The genes are TRBV5-1 and TRBJ2-7; D is uncertain. Germline lookup yields CDR1 SGHRS and CDR2 YFSETQ. The CDR3 consists of 12 residues. CDR3 region: CASSLPLGEQYF. As DNA, the CDR3 is TGTGCCAGCAGCCTTCCCTTGGGGGAGCAGTACTTC.

This clonotype was seen a few times. This chain joins TRBV12-3 or TRBV12-4 and TRBJ2-1; D not resolved. Trimming took 5 bases from V and 1 from J, leaving 6 bases between them. This CDR3 is built from 13 residues. CDR3 amino acids: CASSRNSYNEQFF. CDR3 in DNA: TGTGCCAGCAGTCGTAATTCCTACAATGAGCAGTTCTTC.

This chain joins TRBV20-1 and TRBJ1-2, with unresolved D. Germline lookup yields CDR1 DFQATT and CDR2 SNEGSKA (reference sequence). The CDR3 sequence is 8 residues long. CDR3 sequence (DNA): TGCAGGGTCCATGGCTACACCTTC. This codes for CRVHGYTF.